Each of the 31 T cell receptor beta chains below was sequenced from the same sample in a study of CD8 T cells in ankylosing spondylitis. TCRdb analysed the 5' RACE reads with MiXCR anew, one entry per CDR3 protein. The sample shows roughly 150,000 distinct CDR3 sequences, roughly 34% of them seen only once. Input material: synovial fluid, either unsorted or a sorted T cell fraction (not recorded which). The receptors were sampled from a male donor with ankylosing spondylitis.

This clonotype was recorded a few times. The chain is built from TRBV12-3 or TRBV12-4 and TRBJ2-1, with TRBD2 identical over 8 bases. The trim removed 7 bases at V and 5 bases at J, leaving 13 bases unmatched. This CDR3 has 16 residues. The CDR3 loop reads CASNRRGSGTDNEQFF. In DNA, the CDR3 is TGTGCCAGCAACCGGAGGGGTAGCGGGACCGACAATGAGCAGTTCTTC.

This chain uses TRBV28 with TRBJ2-7, with 9 bases that match TRBD1. The junction had 7 bases not matched to a gene; V was cut back by 2 bases and J by 5 bases. Germline values: CDR1 MDHEN, CDR2 SYDVKM. The length of the CDR3 is 15 residues. The DNA for the CDR3 is TGTGCCAGCAGTTTACCCACGGGACAGGGCCACGAGCAGTACTTC. Protein: CASSLPTGQGHEQYF.

This rearrangement joins TRBV10-2 to TRBJ1-2; TRBD1 aligns across 8 bases. The CDR3 has 17 residues. Looked up from germline, CDR1 is WSHSY and CDR2 is SAAADI. The V gene end was trimmed by 5 bases and the J gene end by 2 bases; junction bases not matched to a gene: 13. The CDR3 sequence: CASSSRRQGPQNYGYTF. The CDR3 nucleotides read TGCGCCAGCAGTTCCCGGCGACAGGGGCCTCAAAACTATGGCTACACCTTC.

The chain uses TRBV12-3 or TRBV12-4 and TRBJ2-5; 7 bases are a match to TRBD2. Trimming took 7 bases from V and 5 from J; bases not matched to a gene: 7. The CDR3 spans 13 residues. Here the CDR3 DNA reads TGTGCCAGCACCTGGGGGGGGAGGGAGACCCAGTACTTC. It yields the protein CASTWGGRETQYF.

The chain is built from TRBV6-2 or TRBV6-3 and TRBJ1-2; tentatively, D is TRBD1 (6 bases). The germline V gene encodes CDR1 MNHEY and CDR2 SVGEGT. The CDR3 runs 15 residues. The V end lost 6 bases, the J end lost 5 bases, and 19 bases lay between the germline ends. The DNA of the CDR3 is TGTGCCAGCAGACCTCTTCAGACAGGCTCTTATGGCTACACCTTC. It codes for CASRPLQTGSYGYTF.

The chain has TRBV19 and TRBJ1-1; TRBD1 might be the D (6 bases). Trimming cost V 3 bases and J 1 base, with 15 bases left between them. This CDR3 spans 16 amino acids. CDR1 is LNHDA, CDR2 SQIVND, per germline (reference sequence). The chain's CDR3 is CASSMRRGAGNTEAFF. The CDR3 DNA sequence: TGTGCCAGTAGTATGCGTCGGGGGGCAGGGAACACTGAAGCTTTCTTT.

Many counts were recorded for this clonotype. V gene TRBV11-3 combines with J gene TRBJ2-3, with a tentative D call TRBD2 (6 bases). Germline lookup yields CDR1 SGHNT and CDR2 YENEEA. The CDR3 is 14 residues long. Trimming left V 5 bases short and J 1 base short, with 10 bases between. The CDR3 DNA sequence: TGTGCCAGCAGCCCCGGGACTCGCACAGATACGCAGTATTTT. It specifies CASSPGTRTDTQYF.

This clonotype turned up a few times. The DNA for the CDR3 is TGTGCCAGCAGGGAGCTCGGACAGGGTGTGGGGGAAAAACTGTTTTTT. This encodes CASRELGQGVGEKLFF. This chain joins TRBV6-1 and TRBJ1-4, with 8 bases identical to TRBD1. This CDR3 has 16 amino acids. Germline CDR1 MNHNS, CDR2 SASEGT. Germline trimming cut 6 bases from V and 8 bases from J; bases unmatched to any gene: 14.

The chain carries TRBV6-2 or TRBV6-3 and TRBJ2-7; D unclear. V dropped 7 bases and J dropped 3 bases, with 10 bases sitting between them. Per germline, CDR1 MNHEY and CDR2 SVGEGT. The CDR3 spans 12 residues. Here the CDR3 reads CASTSELYEQYF. CDR3 in DNA: TGTGCCAGCACTTCTGAACTCTACGAGCAGTACTTC.

The gene calls are TRBV6-1 and TRBJ1-1; D call uncertain. Per the germline V gene, CDR1 is MNHNS and CDR2 is SASEGT. The V end was cut by 6 bases, the J end by 0 bases, with 11 bases between. The CDR3 runs 14 residues. CDR3 coding DNA: TGTGCCAGCAGATTCAGAGGACTGAACACTGAAGCTTTCTTT. This gives the protein CASRFRGLNTEAFF.

The V call is TRBV6-2 or TRBV6-3, the J call TRBJ1-2; D might be TRBD1 (5 bases). The CDR3 is 15 amino acids. Trimming stripped 5 bases from V and 2 bases from J, with 15 bases between. CDR1 is MNHEY, CDR2 SVGEGT, per germline. The CDR3 loop is CASSTSGRSNYGYTF. The DNA for the CDR3 is TGTGCCAGCAGTACCTCGGGACGTTCGAACTATGGCTACACCTTC.

The V gene is TRBV6-2 or TRBV6-3, the J gene TRBJ1-4; 7 bases align to TRBD1. The CDR3 contains 15 residues. Germline values: CDR1 MNHEY, CDR2 SVGEGT. V lost 6 bases to trimming and J lost 10 bases; unmatched junction nucleotides: 14. CDR3 loop: CASSSPGQSVGKLFF. The CDR3 DNA follows: TGTGCCAGCAGCTCGCCGGGACAGTCGGTAGGAAAACTGTTTTTT.

The chain employs TRBV9 and TRBJ1-1; D is uncertain. The CDR3 is made up of 13 amino acids. Germline lookup yields CDR1 SGDLS and CDR2 YYNGEE. Trimming cost V 5 bases and J 0 bases, with 8 bases left between them. In DNA, the CDR3 is TGTGCCAGCAGTACTCAGTTGAACACTGAAGCTTTCTTT. Encoded protein: CASSTQLNTEAFF.

This clonotype turned up a few times. V is TRBV5-1 and J is TRBJ1-5; possibly TRBD1 for D (6 bases). The ends were cut back, 4 bases at V and 2 bases at J, with 10 bases in the middle. CDR1 and CDR2 (germline): SGHRS, YFSETQ. The CDR3 is 14 amino acids. The CDR3 sequence is CASSPGAGNQPQHF. The CDR3 coding sequence is TGCGCCAGCAGCCCAGGGGCGGGCAATCAGCCCCAGCATTTT.

This clonotype appeared once. The J gene is TRBJ2-7, the V gene TRBV18; D remains ambiguous. The length of the CDR3 is 14 residues. Trimming stripped 4 bases from V and 6 bases from J, with 16 bases between. Germline loops: CDR1 KGHSH, CDR2 LQKENI. Written as DNA, the CDR3 is TGTGCCAGCTCACTCACACCGAGAGACGGCGAGCAGTACTTC. Its protein is CASSLTPRDGEQYF.

This clonotype was recorded at least ten times. The chain has TRBV6-2 or TRBV6-3 and TRBJ2-3; 9 bases fit TRBD2. From germline, CDR1 is MNHEY and CDR2 SVGEGT. V was pared by 6 bases and J by 0 bases, with 10 bases of the junction left unmatched. The CDR3 is 17 amino acids. The CDR3 DNA is TGTGCCAGCAGCAACGGCAGGCGGGGGGGCAGCACAGATACGCAGTATTTT. It translates to CASSNGRRGGSTDTQYF.

This clonotype has a handful of counts. The chain is built from TRBV11-2 and TRBJ2-3; 10 bases map to TRBD1. The CDR3 covers 15 residues. After removal of 3 bases from V and 4 bases from J, the junction contained 4 bases not matched to a gene. The germline V gene encodes CDR1 SGHAT and CDR2 FQNNGV. The CDR3 sequence is CASSFDRGRSDTQYF. CDR3 coding DNA: TGTGCCAGCAGCTTTGACAGGGGGCGGTCAGATACGCAGTATTTT.

Many counts were recorded for this clonotype. The gene calls are TRBV29-1 and TRBJ2-5, with D unclear. Trimming cost V 7 bases and J 4 bases, with 10 bases left between them. The germline V gene encodes CDR1 SQVTM and CDR2 ANQGSEA. CDR3 length: 11 residues. CDR3 sequence (DNA): TGCAGCGCTGTCCCCCGAGAGACCCAGTACTTC. This translates into CSAVPRETQYF.

This clonotype was observed once. DNA for the CDR3: TGTGCCAGCAGCTTTTCTGGAGCGGGAGCTCAGTCCCATGAGCAGTTCTTC. This translates into CASSFSGAGAQSHEQFF. The chain recombines TRBV7-3 with TRBJ2-1; 8 bases line up with TRBD2. J gave up 8 bases and V 3 bases, and 15 bases lay outside the gene matches. Looked up from germline, CDR1 is SGHTA and CDR2 is FQGTGA. This CDR3 spans 17 amino acids.

This clonotype has a single count. The V gene is TRBV6-1, the J gene TRBJ2-1, with 7 bases that match TRBD1. Germline V CDR1 and CDR2: MNHNS, SASEGT. The CDR3 totals 14 residues. Trimming at V came to 7 bases and at J to 2 bases, leaving 5 bases not matched to a gene. The CDR3 coding sequence is TGTGCCAGCAAGACAGGGTTTCCCTACAATGAGCAGTTCTTC. Translating gives CASKTGFPYNEQFF.

The CDR3 nucleotides are TGTGCCAGCAGCCCGCAGTTCCCCTCGGGCGGAGAGACCCAGTACTTC. It yields the protein CASSPQFPSGGETQYF. The chain links TRBV12-3 or TRBV12-4 to TRBJ2-5; no firm D call. Trimming pared 6 bases from V and 4 bases from J, leaving 21 bases between. This CDR3 has 16 amino acids.

The chain has TRBV3-1 and TRBJ1-4, with TRBD1 identical over 10 bases. This CDR3 comprises 18 residues. Germline CDR1 reads LGHDT; CDR2 reads YNNKEL (reference sequence). V shed 2 bases and J 7 bases; nucleotides not matched to a gene: 13. The CDR3 region has the DNA TGTGCCAGCAGCCAACGTCGGGACAGGGGCCGCCAATTTGAAAAACTGTTTTTT. Translated, it gives CASSQRRDRGRQFEKLFF.

This chain connects TRBV7-2 to TRBJ2-7; either TRBD1 or TRBD2 may supply D (5 bases each). Trimming removed 5 bases at V and 3 bases at J, with 14 bases between. CDR1 is SGHTA, CDR2 FQGNSA, per germline. This CDR3 is 14 amino acids long. The CDR3 DNA reads TGTGCCAGCAGCCGAGGTTCGGGGCGCTACGAGCAGTACTTC. It specifies CASSRGSGRYEQYF.

The chain has TRBV4-1 and TRBJ2-5; weak D call: TRBD2 (5 bases). This CDR3 comprises 16 residues. Trimming shortened V by 1 base and J by 5 bases, and 17 bases separated the two germline ends. Germline V gives CDR1 MGHRA, CDR2 YSYEKL. CDR3 region: CASSQVGGRQRETQYF. The CDR3 DNA reads TGCGCCAGCAGCCAAGTAGGAGGAAGGCAGCGGGAGACCCAGTACTTC.

The V call is TRBV3-1, the J call TRBJ1-2; perhaps TRBD1 as D (6 bases). With 0 bases removed from V and 4 bases from J, the gap between germline ends came to 12 bases. CDR1 is LGHDT and CDR2 is YNNKEL in the germline V gene (reference sequence). The CDR3 runs 15 residues. CDR3 amino acids: CASSQDWEGGYGYTF. CDR3 DNA sequence: TGTGCCAGCAGCCAAGATTGGGAGGGGGGCTATGGCTACACCTTC. Looking up the rest from reference TRBV3-1 and TRBJ1-2 gives the full variable domain: DTAVSQTPKYLVTQMGNDKSIKCEQNLGHDTMYWYKQDSKKFLKIMFSYNNKELIINETVPNRFSPKSPDKAHLNLHINSLELGDSAVYFCASSQDWEGGYGYTFGSGTRLTVV.

The sample holds many counts of this clonotype. This sequence joins TRBV10-2 and TRBJ2-7; 9 bases are shared with TRBD1. Germline V gene data show CDR1 as WSHSY and CDR2 as SAAADI. The trim removed 4 bases at V and 4 bases at J, leaving 11 bases unmatched. CDR3 size: 16 residues. The chain's CDR3 is CASSASGTGNPYEQYF. CDR3 nucleotides: TGCGCCAGCAGTGCCTCCGGGACAGGGAATCCATACGAGCAGTACTTC.

This clonotype turned up a few times. This sequence joins TRBV6-1 and TRBJ1-2; possibly TRBD1 for D (6 bases). The CDR3 sequence is 18 residues long. The V gene lost 4 bases and the J gene lost 7 bases, with 28 bases spanning the gap. Germline V gene data show CDR1 as MNHNS and CDR2 as SASEGT. The CDR3 region is CASSGLPLTGQFRSGYTF. The CDR3 DNA reads TGTGCCAGCAGTGGTCTTCCCTTGACAGGCCAATTTAGGAGTGGCTACACCTTC.

The chain has TRBV5-1 and TRBJ2-1; 9 nucleotides align to TRBD1. Germline-derived CDR1 and CDR2 are SGHRS and YFSETQ. The CDR3 has 19 amino acids. The ends lost 3 bases at V and 3 bases at J; junction bases unmatched: 16. CDR3 loop: CASSSMGMDRGEYYNEQFF. The CDR3 region has the DNA TGCGCCAGCAGCTCAATGGGGATGGACAGGGGAGAATACTACAATGAGCAGTTCTTC.

This clonotype has only a few counts. The CDR3 protein is CASSFYRMVAGGLAKNIQYF. DNA of the CDR3: TGTGCCAGCAGTTTTTATAGGATGGTAGCGGGAGGTCTAGCCAAAAACATTCAGTACTTC. The rearrangement links TRBV12-3 or TRBV12-4 to TRBJ2-4; 10 bases fit TRBD2. The CDR3 is 20 residues long. With 3 bases clipped from V and 0 bases from J, the junction kept 14 bases outside the gene matches.

This clonotype was detected a few times. V and J are TRBV20-1 and TRBJ2-7, with TRBD1 identical over 8 bases. The V and J ends lost 6 bases and 3 bases, in that order; junction bases with no gene match: 13. The CDR3 is 15 amino acids. Germline V gene lookup returns CDR1 DFQATT and CDR2 SNEGSKA (reference sequence). Here the CDR3 DNA reads TGCAGTGCCGTAGACCGGACAGGGAAAATCTACGAGCAGTACTTC. Its protein product is CSAVDRTGKIYEQYF.

The table lists this clonotype with a few counts. The CDR3 coding sequence is TGTGCCAGCAGCCGGGCCCAGCTGAACACTGAAGCTTTCTTT. The encoded protein is CASSRAQLNTEAFF. J is TRBJ1-1 and V is TRBV5-4, with D hard to call. V lost 4 bases and J 0 bases, leaving 10 bases between the germline ends. The CDR3 runs to 14 residues. Germline CDR1 is SGHNT and CDR2 is YYREEE (reference sequence). Based on the CDR3 plus reference TRBV5-4 and TRBJ1-1, the full variable domain is ETGVTQSPTHLIKTRGQQVTLRCSSQSGHNTVSWYQQALGQGPQFIFQYYREEENGRGNFPPRFSGLQFPNYSSELNVNALELDDSALYLCASSRAQLNTEAFFGQGTRLTVV.